Presented here are 16 T cell receptor beta chains from one specimen sequenced in a study of beta chain features in type 1 diabetes. Expressed TCRB transcripts were sequenced, since all the RNA that had been isolated was reverse transcribed. Profiling relied on immunoSEQ multiplex PCR, and the TCRdb table lists in-frame clones only, not all of them. Among 900,000 or so clones listed, roughly 16% were seen once. The sample consisted of naive CD4+ T cells from blood. The source of these receptors is a woman in her late teens or twenties in good health.

This rearrangement joins TRBV28 to TRBJ1-4, with 7 bases fitting TRBD1. This CDR3 spans 15 amino acids. V lost 6 bases to trimming and J lost 1 base; unmatched junction nucleotides: 5. CDR1 and CDR2 from the germline V gene are MDHEN and SYDVKM. The CDR3, as DNA: TGTGCCAGCAGCCTAGGGGACAGAACTAATGAAAAACTGTTTTTT. Its translation: CASSLGDRTNEKLFF.

This clone came up a few times. This rearrangement joins TRBV6-5 to TRBJ2-4; D is possibly TRBD1 (6 bases). CDR3 length: 14 amino acids. CDR1 and CDR2 (germline): MNHEY, SVGAGI. V was clipped by 8 bases and J by 1 base, with 12 bases between them. As DNA, the CDR3 is TGTGCCAGCGGTCTGGGGGCGGCCAAAAACATTCAGTACTTC. As protein: CASGLGAAKNIQYF.

The chain uses TRBV7-6 and TRBJ2-5, with D uncertain. Germline values: CDR1 SGHVS, CDR2 FNYEAQ. Between the trimmed V and J ends, which lost 3 bases and 1 base, there was a span of 15 bases. There are 16 residues in the CDR3. The CDR3 region has the DNA TGTGCCAGCAGCTTTTTGGGTGGGATGTTCCAAGAGACCCAGTACTTC. Its protein is CASSFLGGMFQETQYF.

The chain recombines TRBV7-2 with TRBJ2-1; TRBD2 aligns across 10 bases. V lost 7 bases and J lost 7; bases outside the gene matches: 7. The CDR3 extends over 14 amino acids. Per the germline V gene, CDR1 is SGHTA and CDR2 is FQGNSA. Here the CDR3 DNA reads TGTGCCAGCAATGGTCTAGCGGGAGAGAATGAGCAGTTCTTC. Amino acid sequence: CASNGLAGENEQFF.

This chain uses TRBV21-1 with TRBJ2-7; the table's D call of TRBD1 was not tested on the DNA. TRBV21-1 represents a pseudogene. The length of the CDR3 is 18 residues. CDR3 DNA sequence: TGTGCCAGCAGCCCTCAAAACCCGAGACAAGCCCCCTCCTACGAGCAGTACTTC. It translates to CASSPQNPRQAPSYEQYF.

This rearrangement joins TRBV18 to TRBJ2-7; unclear D gene. Germline CDR1 and CDR2: KGHSH and LQKENI. The length of the CDR3 is 11 residues. Trimming removed 5 bases from V and 7 bases from J, with 9 bases in between. CDR3 loop: CASSFTGEQYF. The CDR3 coding sequence is TGTGCCAGCTCATTTACCGGGGAGCAGTACTTC.

The rearrangement joins TRBV9 to TRBJ2-3, with a weak D call TRBD1 (5 bases). The CDR3 totals 14 residues. Germline V gene data show CDR1 as SGDLS and CDR2 as YYNGEE. Trimming stripped 3 bases from V and 2 bases from J, with 10 bases between. CDR3: CASSATGNTDTQYF. The CDR3, as DNA: TGTGCCAGCAGCGCCACAGGTAACACAGATACGCAGTATTTT.

The V and J genes are TRBV28 and TRBJ2-2; 8 nucleotides agree with TRBD1. With V trimmed by 7 bases and J by 6 bases, 13 bases remained unmatched. Germline values: CDR1 MDHEN, CDR2 SYDVKM. CDR3 length: 16 residues. CDR3 amino acids: CASNRAGQGVAGELFF. The CDR3 DNA is TGTGCCAGCAATCGGGCAGGACAGGGCGTGGCCGGGGAGCTGTTTTTT.

The chain carries TRBV4-1 and TRBJ2-7; the match to TRBD1 covers 8 bases. The CDR3 has 17 residues. Trimming at V came to 0 bases and at J to 3 bases, leaving 10 bases not matched to a gene. Germline loops: CDR1 MGHRA, CDR2 YSYEKL. The CDR3 region is CASSQEDRTGFVYEQYF. CDR3 nucleotides: TGCGCCAGCAGCCAAGAGGACAGGACAGGGTTCGTCTACGAGCAGTACTTC.

This clone was seen a handful of times. This sequence joins TRBV5-4 and TRBJ2-3; a weak D match, TRBD2 (5 bases). Per the germline V gene, CDR1 is SGHNT and CDR2 is YYREEE (reference sequence). V lost 6 bases and J lost 2, with 10 bases in between. The CDR3 runs 13 residues. The CDR3: CASKRELTDTQYF. CDR3 in DNA: TGTGCCAGCAAACGGGAACTCACAGATACGCAGTATTTT.

The V gene is TRBV6-1, the J gene TRBJ1-2; 8 bases fit TRBD1. The CDR3 covers 14 residues. Germline V lookup: CDR1 MNHNS, CDR2 SASEGT. The trim removed 9 bases at V and 8 bases at J, leaving 14 bases unmatched. The CDR3 sequence is CASEIPGGGGGYTF. The CDR3 DNA reads as TGTGCCAGTGAGATCCCAGGGGGCGGAGGAGGCTACACCTTC.

This chain links TRBV11-2 with TRBJ2-5, with D hard to call. CDR1 SGHAT and CDR2 FQNNGV come from the germline V gene. This CDR3 is built from 15 residues. With 2 bases removed from V and 1 base from J, the gap between germline ends came to 11 bases. In DNA form, the CDR3 reads TGTGCCAGCAGCTTAATCGGCGGCACCCAAGAGACCCAGTACTTC. It encodes CASSLIGGTQETQYF.

CDR3 in DNA: TGTGCCAGCAGGGCCCACACAGATACGCAGTATTTT. It translates to CASRAHTDTQYF. The J gene is TRBJ2-3, the V gene TRBV5-6; D not certain. Germline values: CDR1 SGHDT, CDR2 YYEEEE. V was trimmed by 5 bases and J by 2 bases, leaving 6 bases between them. This CDR3 is built from 12 residues.

This clone was found a few times. This chain joins TRBV18 and TRBJ2-4, with TRBD2 matching over 11 bases. The V and J ends lost 3 bases and 12 bases, in that order; junction bases with no gene match: 4. The germline CDR1 and CDR2 sequences are KGHSH and LQKENI. The CDR3 totals 13 residues. Written as DNA, the CDR3 is TGTGCCAGCTCACCCTCGGGACTAGCGGCTCAGTACTTC. Its protein is CASSPSGLAAQYF. Looking up the rest from reference TRBV18 and TRBJ2-4 gives the full variable domain: NAGVMQNPRHLVRRRGQEARLRCSPMKGHSHVYWYRQLPEEGLKFMVYLQKENIIDESGMPKERFSAEFPKEGPSILRIQQVVRGDSAAYFCASSPSGLAAQYFGAGTRLSVL.

This clone was found once. The chain uses TRBV27 and TRBJ2-7; D uncertain. V lost 8 bases and J lost 2, with 13 bases in between. The CDR3 totals 13 residues. Germline values: CDR1 MNHEY, CDR2 SMNVEV (reference sequence). CDR3 sequence reads: CASGQAFPYEQYF. In nucleotides, the CDR3 is TGTGCCAGCGGGCAGGCCTTTCCCTACGAGCAGTACTTC.

The chain links TRBV6-6 to TRBJ1-3; D is uncertain. CDR3 length equals 14 residues. V was cut by 7 bases and J by 0 bases, with 10 bases left in between. Germline V gene data show CDR1 as MNHNY and CDR2 as SVGAGI (reference sequence). The CDR3: CASTNGISGNTIYF. DNA of the CDR3: TGTGCCAGCACTAACGGGATCTCTGGAAACACCATATATTTT.